A single sample gave rise to the 30 T cell receptor beta chains below, sequenced in a study of blood T cell repertoires in COVID-19. The table came from immunoSEQ multiplex PCR; TCRdb's copy has only in-frame clones and leaves some out. Found here are some 200,000 clones, around 81% of them singletons; the top ten hold roughly 11%. The sequenced sample was peripheral blood. Receptors were obtained from a woman aged 40 to 55 with COVID-19, enrolled during active disease.

The chain is built from TRBV19 and TRBJ1-2, with a possible D match to TRBD1 (6 bases). V shed 5 bases and J shed 5 bases, with 12 bases lying between them. CDR1 is LNHDA and CDR2 is SQIVND in the germline V gene (reference sequence). There are 13 residues in the CDR3. In DNA form, the CDR3 reads TGTGCCAGTAGTGTATTACAGGGATATGGCTACACCTTC. It is translated as CASSVLQGYGYTF.

The J gene is TRBJ2-5, the V gene TRBV6-2 or TRBV6-3; 11 bases fit TRBD2. The CDR3 has 17 residues. Looked up from germline, CDR1 is MNHEY and CDR2 is SVGEGT. V lost 6 bases, J lost 3 bases, and 12 bases stayed unmatched. The CDR3 nucleotides are TGTGCCAGCAGCTTGGGACTAGCGGTAAAGGTTAAAGAGACCCAGTACTTC. Translating gives CASSLGLAVKVKETQYF.

The chain is built from TRBV11-2 and TRBJ1-1; 7 nucleotides match TRBD1. Germline V gene lookup returns CDR1 SGHAT and CDR2 FQNNGV. After removal of 4 bases from V and 0 bases from J, the junction contained 5 bases not matched to a gene. The length of the CDR3 is 15 residues. The CDR3: CASSSRGPMNTEAFF. In DNA, the CDR3 is TGTGCCAGCAGCTCTAGGGGGCCCATGAACACTGAAGCTTTCTTT.

In this sample, this clone turned up once. The chain joins TRBV7-8 to TRBJ2-7; maybe TRBD2 (6 bases). Germline assignment: CDR1 SGHVS and CDR2 FQNEAQ. This CDR3 has 16 amino acids. V shed 1 base and J shed 6 bases, with 19 bases lying between them. The DNA for the CDR3 is TGTGCCAGCAGCTTAGTGGAGGGTAGTATTTTTCGCGAGCAGTACGTC. It translates to CASSLVEGSIFREQYV.

The chain recombines TRBV4-1 with TRBJ2-2; D may be TRBD1 (6 bases). CDR1 MGHRA and CDR2 YSYEKL come from the germline V gene. The length of the CDR3 is 15 residues. V was clipped by 1 base and J by 3 bases, with 9 bases between them. Here the CDR3 DNA reads TGCGCCAGCAGCCAAGTTACAGGGTACACCGGGGAGCTGTTTTTT. As protein: CASSQVTGYTGELFF.

This clone appeared a few times. This chain uses TRBV7-9 with TRBJ2-7, with D unresolved. CDR1 is SEHNR and CDR2 is FQNEAQ in the germline V gene (reference sequence). The CDR3 totals 11 residues. V lost 1 base to trimming and J lost 5 bases, with 3 bases between them. CDR3: CASSLVDEQYF. The CDR3 nucleotides read TGTGCCAGCAGCTTAGTCGACGAGCAGTACTTC.

The rearrangement links TRBV29-1 to TRBJ2-5; no clear D. V gave up 4 bases and J gave up 2 bases, with 17 bases separating them. This CDR3 is built from 15 residues. Germline V gene data show CDR1 as SQVTM and CDR2 as ANQGSEA. The DNA for the CDR3 is TGCAGCGTTGTTTGGGTAGCCCAAACTCAAGAGACCCAGTACTTC. It translates to CSVVWVAQTQETQYF.

The V call is TRBV19, the J call TRBJ2-7; 8 bases fit TRBD2. Germline CDR1 and CDR2: LNHDA and SQIVND (reference sequence). The CDR3 covers 14 residues. With V trimmed by 7 bases and J by 6 bases, 11 bases remained unmatched. The CDR3 sequence: CASNSGTRLGEQYF. The CDR3 coding sequence is TGTGCCAGTAACTCCGGGACTAGGCTAGGCGAGCAGTACTTC.

This clone has a single count. Other DNA sequences in the same sample also yield this CDR3. The J gene is TRBJ2-3, the V gene TRBV5-1, with D possibly matching TRBD1 (6 bases). The length of the CDR3 is 14 residues. Per the germline V gene, CDR1 is SGHRS and CDR2 is YFSETQ. V gave up 2 bases and J gave up 3 bases, with 10 bases separating them. For the CDR3, the DNA is TGCGCCAGCAGCTTAGGGGGTCGGACAGATACGCAGTATTTT. Translating gives CASSLGGRTDTQYF. Variable domain in full (rest from reference TRBV5-1 and TRBJ2-3): KAGVTQTPRYLIKTRGQQVTLSCSPISGHRSVSWYQQTPGQGLQFLFEYFSETQRNKGNFPGRFSGRQFSNSRSEMNVSTLELGDSALYLCASSLGGRTDTQYFGPGTRLTVL.

This chain links TRBV9 with TRBJ1-2; D is unresolved. The CDR3 runs 15 residues. V was clipped by 3 bases and J by 0 bases, with 12 bases between them. Per the germline V gene, CDR1 is SGDLS and CDR2 is YYNGEE. The CDR3 here is CASSDGLRANYGYTF. Written as DNA, the CDR3 is TGTGCCAGCAGCGACGGACTGCGGGCTAACTATGGCTACACCTTC.

Concerning this clone: Other DNA sequences within the sample encode an identical CDR3. V is TRBV19 and J is TRBJ2-7; D not certain. The V and J ends lost 5 bases and 3 bases respectively, with 5 bases between them. Germline V lookup: CDR1 LNHDA, CDR2 SQIVND (reference sequence). This CDR3 has 11 residues. This CDR3 is CASSSNYEQYF. DNA for the CDR3: TGTGCCAGTAGTTCCAACTACGAGCAGTACTTC.

The gene calls are TRBV7-9 and TRBJ1-1; D not certain. There are 14 residues in the CDR3. The germline V and J ends were trimmed by 5 bases and 1 base, with 11 bases remaining between them. Per germline, CDR1 SEHNR and CDR2 FQNEAQ (reference sequence). CDR3 in amino acids: CASSMSAKNTEAFF. CDR3 coding DNA: TGTGCCAGCAGCATGTCAGCGAAGAACACTGAAGCTTTCTTT.

The chain uses TRBV7-3 and TRBJ1-6; D uncertain. The length of the CDR3 is 17 residues. Trimming removed 1 base from V and 0 bases from J, with 10 bases in between. The germline gives CDR1 SGHTA, CDR2 FQGTGA. The DNA of the CDR3 is TGTGCCAGCAGCTTAATGGGCCCGAGCTCCTATAATTCACCCCTCCACTTT. Residues: CASSLMGPSSYNSPLHF.

The V call is TRBV18, the J call TRBJ2-7, with 10 nucleotides matching TRBD2. CDR3 length: 16 amino acids. Germline lookup yields CDR1 KGHSH and CDR2 LQKENI. Unmatched junction bases numbered 7, after V lost 3 bases and J lost 2 bases. The CDR3 coding sequence is TGTGCCAGCTCACCCATGCCCGGGACTAGCGCCTACGAGCAGTACTTC. Its translation is CASSPMPGTSAYEQYF.

The rearrangement links TRBV12-5 to TRBJ1-1; no clear D gene. V lost 5 bases and J 6 bases, leaving 19 bases between the germline ends. The CDR3 loop spans 15 amino acids. In germline, CDR1 is LGHNT, CDR2 FRNRAP. The DNA of the CDR3 is TGTGCTAGTGGTGGCCCCGGGAGGGCGAGAGCTGAAGCTTTCTTT. It yields the protein CASGGPGRARAEAFF.

There are a few counts of this clone. The CDR3 reads CASSFRGSNQPQHF. CDR3 bases: TGTGCCAGCAGTTTTAGGGGGAGCAATCAGCCCCAGCATTTT. This chain joins TRBV6-5 and TRBJ1-5; weak D call: TRBD1 (6 bases). This CDR3 contains 14 residues. The V end lost 4 bases, the J end lost 1 base, and 8 bases lay between the germline ends. Germline V gene lookup returns CDR1 MNHEY and CDR2 SVGAGI.

This clone has only one observation. The J gene is TRBJ2-1, the V gene TRBV27; 10 bases map to TRBD2. Germline CDR1 is MNHEY and CDR2 is SMNVEV (reference sequence). The CDR3 runs 18 residues. Trimming cost V 7 bases and J 0 bases; bases outside gene matches: 12. The CDR3 reads CASISSLAGESSYNEQFF. The CDR3 coding sequence is TGTGCCAGCATCAGTTCGCTAGCGGGAGAAAGCTCCTACAATGAGCAGTTCTTC.

This clone was counted ten times or more. V gene TRBV10-2 combines with J gene TRBJ1-5; D uncertain. CDR1 and CDR2 (germline): WSHSY, SAAADI. V lost 4 bases to trimming and J lost 0 bases, with 10 bases between them. The CDR3 runs to 15 residues. CDR3 sequence: CASSVDTNSNQPQHF. Here the CDR3 DNA reads TGCGCCAGCAGTGTAGACACCAATAGCAATCAGCCCCAGCATTTT.

This CDR3 is CASTEGNRQETQYF. In DNA, the CDR3 is TGCGCCAGCACGGAGGGAAACAGACAAGAGACCCAGTACTTC. V and J are TRBV5-1 and TRBJ2-5, with D possibly matching TRBD2 (6 bases). V lost 6 bases and J 2 bases, leaving 14 bases between the germline ends. CDR3 length equals 14 residues. From germline, CDR1 is SGHRS and CDR2 YFSETQ.

The rearrangement uses TRBV10-3 and TRBJ1-2; no definite D call. The CDR3 loop spans 13 amino acids. CDR1 is ENHRY and CDR2 is SYGVKD in the germline V gene. Trimming took 10 bases from V and 6 from J, leaving 18 bases between them. Here the CDR3 reads CATTPYTRDGYTF. In DNA form, the CDR3 reads TGTGCCACAACGCCATATACTAGGGATGGCTACACCTTC.

The chain recombines TRBV29-1 with TRBJ2-5; no reliable D call. V was pared by 5 bases and J by 5 bases, with 9 bases between. CDR1 and CDR2 from the germline V gene are SQVTM and ANQGSEA. This CDR3 comprises 11 residues. The CDR3 sequence: CSVFVFETQYF. The CDR3 coding sequence is TGCAGCGTTTTCGTGTTCGAGACCCAGTACTTC.

The rearrangement joins TRBV12-3 or TRBV12-4 to TRBJ1-2; maybe TRBD1 (5 bases). The CDR3 has 13 amino acids. V was pared by 1 base and J by 5 bases, with 8 bases between. The CDR3 DNA follows: TGTGCCAGCAGTTTAGGGGAGGGGTATGGCTACACCTTC. Translation gives CASSLGEGYGYTF.

The chain has TRBV6-4 and TRBJ2-1, with 13 bases identical to TRBD2. CDR1 is MRHNA, CDR2 SNTAGT, per germline. V dropped 6 bases and J dropped 2; count of bases not matched to a gene: 4. CDR3 length: 16 amino acids. The CDR3 loop is CASRRLAGGPYNEQFF. The CDR3 nucleotides are TGTGCCAGCAGGAGACTAGCGGGGGGTCCCTACAATGAGCAGTTCTTC.

This chain uses TRBV19 with TRBJ1-5, with D hard to call. Trimming removed 10 bases from V and 1 base from J, with 14 bases in between. In germline, CDR1 is LNHDA, CDR2 SQIVND (reference sequence). The CDR3 totals 14 residues. CDR3 nucleotide sequence: TGTGCCACTAAAGGAGCGAGGAGCAATCAGCCCCAGCATTTT. This gives the protein CATKGARSNQPQHF.

This clone was picked up one time. This sequence joins TRBV29-1 and TRBJ1-1, with 11 nucleotides matching TRBD1. The V and J ends lost 6 bases and 4 bases, in that order; junction bases with no gene match: 10. The CDR3 spans 15 residues. Germline assignment: CDR1 SQVTM and CDR2 ANQGSEA. CDR3 sequence: CSVKHGTGGGTEAFF. The CDR3 region has the DNA TGCAGCGTAAAACACGGGACAGGGGGAGGCACTGAAGCTTTCTTT.

This clone is labeled medium-sized. The chain joins TRBV12-3 or TRBV12-4 to TRBJ1-5; TRBD1 might be the D (6 bases). V dropped 7 bases and J dropped 7 bases, with 11 bases sitting between them. CDR3 length: 12 amino acids. CDR3 DNA sequence: TGTGCCAGCAAACAGGGTTCCCAGCCCCAGCATTTT. It translates to CASKQGSQPQHF.

This chain uses TRBV5-1 with TRBJ1-2; maybe TRBD1 (6 bases). V gave up 5 bases and J gave up 4 bases, with 12 bases separating them. The CDR3 is 13 amino acids. Germline V CDR1 and CDR2: SGHRS, YFSETQ. CDR3 DNA sequence: TGCGCCAGCAGTTTTAAAGGGGGCTATGGCTACACCTTC. It is translated as CASSFKGGYGYTF.

This clone was counted only a few times. The chain combines TRBV7-8 with TRBJ1-6; 9 nucleotides match TRBD1. V lost 1 base to trimming and J lost 8 bases; unmatched junction nucleotides: 3. From germline, CDR1 is SGHVS and CDR2 FQNEAQ. The CDR3 totals 15 residues. As DNA, the CDR3 is TGTGCCAGCAGCTTAGACGACAGGGGGTATTCACCCCTCCACTTT. Its protein product is CASSLDDRGYSPLHF.

The rearrangement joins TRBV7-8 to TRBJ1-1; tentative D call: TRBD1 (5 bases). Germline V CDR1 and CDR2: SGHVS, FQNEAQ. Trimming took 1 base from V and 2 from J, leaving 14 bases between them. The CDR3 spans 16 residues. The CDR3 loop reads CASSLGVSGVNTEAFF. Written as DNA, the CDR3 is TGTGCCAGCAGCTTAGGAGTATCGGGGGTAAACACTGAAGCTTTCTTT.

The chain recombines TRBV10-3 with TRBJ1-1, with a weak D call TRBD1 (5 bases). In germline, CDR1 is ENHRY, CDR2 SYGVKD. The CDR3 runs to 13 residues. V lost 3 bases, J lost 1 base, and 6 bases lay in between. This chain's CDR3 is CAISETGNTEAFF. DNA for the CDR3: TGTGCCATCAGTGAAACAGGGAACACTGAAGCTTTCTTT.